A selection of T cell receptor beta chains follows, all from one sample in a study of T cells in Graves' hyperthyroidism and ophthalmopathy. One entry per CDR3 protein, called by TCRdb with MiXCR from the multiplex PCR reads. This sample has about 500,000 distinct CDR3 sequences; over 15% occur once, and the top ten carry under 20%. The sample taken for sequencing was blood. These receptors all stem from a woman between 18 and 29 years old with Graves' hyperthyroidism. Both conserved end residues are part of each CDR3. The order of the fields is J gene, D gene, V gene, clone size, CDR3 protein, CDR3 DNA. A D gene is named only where the DNA matches it firmly. The size entry is marked missing in some rows and otherwise reads once, few, many or a size class.

TRBJ2-6 | - | TRBV12-3/TRBV12-4 | - | CASSFSPPGRLSGANVLTF | TGTGCCAGCAGTTTTTCCCCCCCGGGACGGCTCTCTGGGGCCAACGTCCTGACTTTC
TRBJ2-1 | - | TRBV7-9 | many | CASSPPGGEQFF | TGTGCCAGCAGCCCCCCCGGGGGCGAGCAGTTCTTC
TRBJ1-2 | TRBD1 | TRBV7-9 | few | CASSSGTGVFYGYTF | TGTGCCAGCAGCTCCGGGACAGGGGTTTTTTATGGCTACACCTTC
TRBJ2-3 | TRBD1 | TRBV5-1 | - | CASSRGDRVVVDTQYF | TGCGCCAGCAGCCGGGGGGACAGGGTGGTGGTAGATACGCAGTATTTT
TRBJ1-1 | TRBD1 | TRBV6-2/TRBV6-3 | - | CASKLTGSHTEAFF | TGTGCCAGCAAATTGACAGGGAGTCACACTGAAGCTTTCTTT
TRBJ2-1 | TRBD2 | TRBV15 | many | CATGVAGEYNEQFF | TGTGCCACCGGGGTTGCGGGAGAGTACAATGAGCAGTTCTTC
TRBJ2-3 | - | TRBV29-1 | - | CSVGVTGSTDTQYF | TGCAGCGTTGGGGTGACGGGTAGCACAGATACGCAGTATTTT
TRBJ2-1 | TRBD2 | TRBV5-1 | few | CASSSDGAGGNEQFF | TGCGCCAGCAGCTCCGACGGGGCGGGAGGCAATGAGCAGTTCTTC
TRBJ2-3 | - | TRBV12-3/TRBV12-4 | many | CASSAHRGATDTQYF | TGTGCCAGCAGTGCGCATAGGGGGGCTACAGATACGCAGTATTTT
TRBJ1-1 | TRBD1 | TRBV6-2/TRBV6-3 | - | CASSYLTGQGLRNTEAFF | TGTGCCAGCAGTTACCTCACAGGACAGGGGCTCCGTAACACTGAAGCTTTCTTT
TRBJ1-5 | - | TRBV7-2 | few | CASSLVGANDQHF | TGTGCCAGCAGCTTAGTGGGGGCGAACGATCAGCATTTT
TRBJ2-2 | TRBD1 | TRBV12-3/TRBV12-4 | few | CASSPPRGDRADTGELFF | TGTGCCAGCAGTCCCCCGAGAGGGGACAGGGCGGACACCGGGGAGCTGTTTTTT
TRBJ2-3 | - | TRBV9 | - | CASSVVPGRVDTQYF | TGTGCCAGCAGCGTAGTCCCAGGGCGGGTAGATACGCAGTATTTT
TRBJ2-1 | TRBD2 | TRBV2 | - | CASSLLAGALYNEQFF | TGTGCCAGCAGTTTGCTAGCGGGAGCCCTTTACAATGAGCAGTTCTTC
TRBJ1-2 | - | TRBV12-5 | - | CASGLTPLIKDNYGYTF | TGTGCTAGTGGTTTGACACCCCTTATTAAAGACAACTATGGCTACACCTTC
TRBJ1-5 | - | TRBV2 | many | CASTPRQLNSNQPQHF | TGTGCCAGCACACCTCGACAGTTAAATAGCAATCAGCCCCAGCATTTT
TRBJ2-1 | - | TRBV7-2 | many | CASSRQGPLQFF | TGTGCCAGCAGTCGTCAGGGGCCGCTACAGTTCTTC
TRBJ1-4 | - | TRBV12-3/TRBV12-4 | few | CASSPQDGSTNEKLFF | TGTGCCAGCAGCCCTCAGGACGGATCAACTAATGAAAAACTGTTTTTT
TRBJ2-7 | - | TRBV28 | many | CASRHQILYEQYF | TGTGCCAGCAGGCATCAGATCCTGTACGAGCAGTACTTC
TRBJ1-1 | - | TRBV18 | - | CASSPNPTGRITEAFF | TGTGCCAGCTCACCCAATCCCACAGGGCGAATCACTGAAGCTTTCTTT
TRBJ2-7 | TRBD2 | TRBV7-2 | - | CASSFSSGSSYEQYF | TGTGCCAGCAGCTTCTCGAGCGGGAGTTCCTACGAGCAGTACTTC
TRBJ1-5 | - | TRBV24-1 | few | CATSDFSIRGNQPQHF | TGTGCCACCAGTGATTTCAGCATTCGAGGCAATCAGCCCCAGCATTTT
TRBJ2-7 | TRBD2 | TRBV12-3/TRBV12-4 | many | CASRAGGSSYEQYF | TGTGCCAGCAGGGCCGGCGGGAGCTCCTACGAGCAGTACTTC
TRBJ1-1 | TRBD1 | TRBV4-3 | - | CASSPSGTGDTEAFF | TGCGCCAGCAGCCCATCCGGGACAGGGGACACTGAAGCTTTCTTT
TRBJ2-1 | TRBD2 | TRBV2 | many | CASSPTSGGLSSYNEQFF | TGTGCCAGCAGCCCGACTAGCGGGGGCCTGAGCTCCTACAATGAGCAGTTCTTC
TRBJ2-6 | - | TRBV19 | many | CASSIYSGANVLTF | TGTGCCAGTAGTATTTACTCTGGGGCCAACGTCCTGACTTTC
TRBJ2-7 | TRBD2 | TRBV18 | many | CASSPLSLAGAGEQYF | TGTGCCAGCTCACCACTGTCTCTAGCGGGAGCAGGCGAGCAGTACTTC
TRBJ2-3 | - | TRBV19 | - | CASSWGGDTDTQYF | TGTGCCAGTAGTTGGGGCGGAGACACAGATACGCAGTATTTT
TRBJ2-5 | TRBD2 | TRBV27 | - | CASSWASGRYETQYF | TGTGCCAGCAGTTGGGCTAGCGGGAGGTATGAGACCCAGTACTTC
TRBJ2-5 | - | TRBV7-2 | many | CASSLSGLKTQYF | TGTGCCAGCAGCTTATCAGGGCTGAAGACCCAGTACTTC
TRBJ2-3 | TRBD2 | TRBV28 | - | CASSITGLAGMTDTQYF | TGTGCCAGCAGCATCACGGGACTAGCGGGGATGACAGATACGCAGTATTTT
TRBJ2-3 | - | TRBV10-1 | many | CASSGDSVGTDTQYF | TGCGCCAGCAGTGGCGACTCAGTGGGGACAGATACGCAGTATTTT
TRBJ2-5 | - | TRBV5-1 | - | CASSFKAAETQYF | TGCGCCAGCAGCTTTAAAGCAGCTGAGACCCAGTACTTC
TRBJ2-5 | - | TRBV28 | many | CASSFALQDWKEETQYF | TGTGCCAGCAGTTTTGCCCTCCAAGACTGGAAAGAAGAGACCCAGTACTTC
TRBJ2-2 | TRBD2 | TRBV14 | few | CASQREATGELFF | TGTGCCAGCCAGCGGGAGGCCACCGGGGAGCTGTTTTTT
TRBJ1-4 | - | TRBV18 | - | CASSPIQRDTNEKLFF | TGTGCCAGCTCACCAATCCAGCGTGATACTAATGAAAAACTGTTTTTT
TRBJ2-7 | TRBD2 | TRBV10-3 | - | CATWTSGSYEQYF | TGTGCCACGTGGACTAGCGGGAGTTACGAGCAGTACTTC
TRBJ2-4 | - | TRBV7-2 | - | CASSYRRAGEGIQYF | TGTGCCAGCAGCTATCGCCGAGCGGGCGAGGGCATTCAGTACTTC
TRBJ1-1 | TRBD1 | TRBV12-5 | few | CASGLVAWGRGQGEAFF | TGTGCTAGTGGTTTGGTAGCGTGGGGCAGGGGGCAGGGTGAAGCTTTCTTT
TRBJ2-7 | - | TRBV12-3/TRBV12-4 | many | CASSSLGRGEQYF | TGTGCCAGCAGCTCCTTAGGACGGGGCGAGCAGTACTTC
TRBJ2-7 | TRBD1 | TRBV11-2 | - | CASSSGQGAASEQYF | TGTGCCAGCAGCTCCGGACAGGGGGCGGCGTCCGAGCAGTACTTC
TRBJ2-5 | TRBD1 | TRBV19 | - | CASTPRGLRETQYF | TGTGCCAGCACCCCCAGGGGGCTTAGAGAGACCCAGTACTTC
TRBJ2-7 | - | TRBV6-1 | many | CASSEGIKAISYEQYF | TGTGCCAGCAGTGAGGGCATAAAAGCGATCTCCTACGAGCAGTACTTC
TRBJ2-1 | - | TRBV28 | - | CASSIKGPVPYNEQFF | TGTGCCAGTAGTATAAAGGGTCCAGTTCCGTACAATGAGCAGTTCTTC
TRBJ2-5 | TRBD2 | TRBV7-2 | many | CASSPIAGASQETQYF | TGTGCCAGCAGTCCAATAGCGGGAGCCTCCCAAGAGACCCAGTACTTC
TRBJ2-3 | TRBD2 | TRBV5-6 | few | CASSLTTSGAETDTQYF | TGTGCCAGCAGCCTTACGACTAGCGGGGCAGAGACAGATACGCAGTATTTT
TRBJ1-3 | - | TRBV6-5 | few | CASSYKAGGGNTIYF | TGTGCCAGCAGTTACAAAGCCGGGGGGGGAAACACCATATATTTT
TRBJ1-3 | - | TRBV9 | - | CASSARGGTANSGNTIYF | TGTGCCAGCAGCGCCCGGGGCGGGACCGCGAACTCTGGAAACACCATATATTTT
TRBJ2-3 | - | TRBV7-8 | - | CASRKAADTQYF | TGTGCCAGCAGGAAAGCTGCAGATACGCAGTATTTT
TRBJ2-5 | - | TRBV12-3/TRBV12-4 | - | CASSLGTPQETQYF | TGTGCCAGCAGCCTCGGGACTCCCCAAGAGACCCAGTACTTC
TRBJ2-5 | TRBD2 | TRBV20-1 | many | CSARPLVSGEYETQYF | TGCAGTGCTAGGCCTTTAGTTAGCGGGGAGTATGAGACCCAGTACTTC
TRBJ2-1 | - | TRBV9 | few | CASSVNVGEQFF | TGTGCCAGCAGCGTAAATGTAGGTGAGCAGTTCTTC